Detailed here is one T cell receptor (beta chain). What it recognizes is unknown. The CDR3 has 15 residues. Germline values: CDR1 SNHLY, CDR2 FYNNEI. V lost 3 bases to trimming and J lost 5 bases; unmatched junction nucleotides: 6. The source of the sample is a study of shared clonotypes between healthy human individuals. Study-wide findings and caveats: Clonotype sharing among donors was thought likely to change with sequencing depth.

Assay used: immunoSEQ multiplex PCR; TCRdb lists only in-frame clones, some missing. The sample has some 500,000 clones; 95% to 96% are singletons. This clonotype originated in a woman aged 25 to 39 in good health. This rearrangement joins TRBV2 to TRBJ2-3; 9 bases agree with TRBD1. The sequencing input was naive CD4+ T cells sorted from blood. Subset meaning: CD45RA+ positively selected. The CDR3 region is CASSDSTGGGDTQYF. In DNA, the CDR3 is TGTGCCAGCAGTGATTCGACAGGGGGGGGAGATACGCAGTATTTT.